This T cell receptor (beta chain) stems from a study of lymphopenia after photon versus proton radiotherapy. Study results and caveats: Photon-treated patients lost naive T cells and TCR diversity; proton-treated stayed stable. Post-nadir diversity loss with photons came from oligoclonal expansion, particularly CD8+ Temra cells.

As regards this clone: Its cognate antigen is unknown.

Germline V gene lookup returns CDR1 LGHNA and CDR2 YSLEER. The CDR3 contains 15 residues. J lost 6 bases, V lost 2 bases, and 9 bases had no gene match. Clones were read by immunoSEQ multiplex PCR, and TCRdb kept only the in-frame ones, dropping some. The sample has some 33,000 clones; almost 90% are singletons. The sample was peripheral blood, taken from a patient treated with photon-based radiotherapy. V usage is TRBV4-3 and J usage is TRBJ1-2; 7 nucleotides match TRBD1. The origin of this receptor is a woman aged 45-60 years with pancreatic cancer. CDR3 DNA: TGCGCCAGCAGCCAACAGACAGGGAGTCCCAATGGCTACACCTTC. Encoded protein: CASSQQTGSPNGYTF.